Below are 11 T cell receptor beta chains sequenced from a single sample in a study of early T cells in non-severe SARS-CoV-2 infection. A single record per CDR3 protein comes from TCRdb applying MiXCR to the 5' RACE reads. This sample has about 30,000 distinct CDR3 sequences, with about 4.5% found just once. The material was whole blood, obtained at baseline. All receptors come from an adult who was a healthcare worker with PCR-confirmed SARS-CoV-2 infection or an uninfected control (not recorded which).

V and J are TRBV19 and TRBJ2-7; 9 bases are shared with TRBD1. V dropped 3 bases and J dropped 2; count of bases not matched to a gene: 5. The V gene's germline CDR1 is LNHDA and CDR2 SQIVND (reference sequence). This CDR3 spans 15 amino acids. The CDR3 is CASSMRDRAPYEQYF. In nucleotides, the CDR3 is TGTGCCAGTAGTATGAGGGACAGGGCTCCCTACGAGCAGTACTTC.

This clonotype has a count of ten or more. V is TRBV10-3 and J is TRBJ1-5; D not resolved. Trimming pared 2 bases from V and 5 bases from J, leaving 4 bases between. The length of the CDR3 is 12 residues. Germline CDR1 reads ENHRY; CDR2 reads SYGVKD. The CDR3 DNA is TGTGCCATCAGTGAGGCGGATCAGCCCCAGCATTTT. Its protein is CAISEADQPQHF.

This clonotype was recorded at least ten times. The gene calls are TRBV12-3 or TRBV12-4 and TRBJ1-2; 7 bases are shared with TRBD1. The CDR3 runs to 18 residues. Unmatched junction bases numbered 15, after V lost 5 bases and J lost 0 bases. The CDR3 is CASSADLTWGQPNYGYTF. CDR3 bases: TGTGCCAGCAGTGCCGACCTGACCTGGGGACAGCCTAACTATGGCTACACCTTC.

CDR3 sequence: CATSVFPASGANVLTF. Written as DNA, the CDR3 is TGTGCCACCAGTGTATTCCCTGCCTCTGGGGCCAACGTCCTGACTTTC. The chain carries TRBV24-1 and TRBJ2-6; D not resolved. Trimming stripped 5 bases from V and 0 bases from J, with 10 bases between. In germline, CDR1 is KGHDR, CDR2 SFDVKD. CDR3 length: 16 residues.

The chain is built from TRBV20-1 and TRBJ2-7; maybe TRBD2 (5 bases). V lost 4 bases, J lost 5 bases, and 6 bases lay in between. There are 10 residues in the CDR3. The germline CDR1 and CDR2 sequences are DFQATT and SNEGSKA (reference sequence). In DNA form, the CDR3 reads TGCAGTGCTAACGGGAACGAGCAGTACTTC. Protein sequence: CSANGNEQYF.

In its sample, this clonotype was seen many times. This chain connects TRBV29-1 to TRBJ2-3; TRBD1 matches at 9 bases. V gave up 4 bases and J gave up 3 bases; unmatched junction bases: 5. CDR3 length equals 14 residues. Germline-derived CDR1 and CDR2 are SQVTM and ANQGSEA. CDR3 DNA sequence: TGCAGCGTTGGACTGGGACAGGGTACAGATACGCAGTATTTT. Amino acid sequence: CSVGLGQGTDTQYF.

This clonotype was observed many times. The chain carries TRBV12-3 or TRBV12-4 and TRBJ2-1, with 10 bases identical to TRBD2. This CDR3 region has 15 residues. J gave up 7 bases and V 4 bases, and 7 bases lay outside the gene matches. CDR3 nucleotides: TGTGCCAGCAGTTCTAGCGGGAGTGGGGAGAATGAGCAGTTCTTC. Its protein is CASSSSGSGENEQFF.

This clonotype was seen many times. The chain combines TRBV28 with TRBJ1-2; D remains unclear. This CDR3 is 12 amino acids long. The germline V gene has CDR1 MDHEN and CDR2 SYDVKM. V lost 2 bases and J lost 7, with 8 bases in between. The CDR3, as DNA: TGTGCCAGCAGTTTACCGAATAGTGGCTACACCTTC. It translates to CASSLPNSGYTF.

The chain is built from TRBV10-3 and TRBJ2-5; 7 nucleotides line up with TRBD2. The CDR3 is 15 residues long. The germline V gene encodes CDR1 ENHRY and CDR2 SYGVKD. J was trimmed by 2 bases and V by 5 bases; bases with no gene match: 8. CDR3 sequence: CAISNAGDYQETQYF. CDR3 coding DNA: TGTGCCATCAGTAATGCGGGAGATTATCAAGAGACCCAGTACTTC.

This clonotype was recorded at least ten times. This chain connects TRBV6-5 to TRBJ2-7; no clear D gene. CDR3 length: 13 amino acids. From germline, CDR1 is MNHEY and CDR2 SVGAGI. V dropped 10 bases and J dropped 0 bases, with 13 bases sitting between them. Here the CDR3 reads CATRVLSSYEQYF. The DNA for the CDR3 is TGTGCCACCCGGGTACTTAGCTCCTACGAGCAGTACTTC.

This clonotype was picked up many times. This chain connects TRBV5-6 to TRBJ2-2, with 7 bases lining up with TRBD2. Germline lookup yields CDR1 SGHDT and CDR2 YYEEEE. V was clipped by 5 bases and J by 6 bases; unmatched bases: 10. This CDR3 has 15 residues. The CDR3 DNA reads TGTGCCAGCAGAGGTGTGGGGAGGGGAGCCGGGGAGCTGTTTTTT. This gives the protein CASRGVGRGAGELFF.